Given below is one T cell receptor (beta chain) in context. The antigen is undetermined. The data derive from a study of T cell repertoires in cytomegalovirus infection. Study background: A matching HLA type, together with CMV infection, was signaled by public TCR beta signatures.

In TCRdb, the reads were re-called with MiXCR into one record per CDR3 protein. The sample contains more than 400,000 distinct CDR3 sequences, less than 30% of which appear only once. The CDR3 runs 19 residues. Per the germline V gene, CDR1 is MNHNS and CDR2 is SASEGT. V gave up 5 bases and J gave up 5 bases; unmatched junction bases: 19. Study-level findings and limits: People with CMV and the relevant HLA were identified by cumulative public TCR beta family frequency. HLA-C-restricted CMV-specific TCR beta clonotypes prevailed in the ex vivo response.

The sequencing input was PBMCs. The sequence was obtained from a human donor in good health (CMV status not recorded). Some clones in this sample may be carry-over from other donors' samples. This rearrangement joins TRBV6-1 to TRBJ2-1, with 9 bases fitting TRBD2. CDR3 nucleotides: TGTGCCAGCAGTTTGGCTAGCGGGACCCCACCCGAGGAGGACAATGAGCAGTTCTTC. It is translated as CASSLASGTPPEEDNEQFF.